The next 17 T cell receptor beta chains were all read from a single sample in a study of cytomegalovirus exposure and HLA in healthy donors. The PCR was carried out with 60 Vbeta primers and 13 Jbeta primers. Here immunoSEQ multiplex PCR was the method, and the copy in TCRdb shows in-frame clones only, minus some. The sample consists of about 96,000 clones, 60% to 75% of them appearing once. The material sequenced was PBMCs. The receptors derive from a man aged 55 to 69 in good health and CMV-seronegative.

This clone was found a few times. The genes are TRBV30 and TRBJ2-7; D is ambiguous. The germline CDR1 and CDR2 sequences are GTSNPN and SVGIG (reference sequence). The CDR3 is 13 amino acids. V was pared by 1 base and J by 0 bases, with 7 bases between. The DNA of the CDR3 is TGTGCCTGGAGTGAAGACTCCTCCTACGAGCAGTACTTC. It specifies CAWSEDSSYEQYF.

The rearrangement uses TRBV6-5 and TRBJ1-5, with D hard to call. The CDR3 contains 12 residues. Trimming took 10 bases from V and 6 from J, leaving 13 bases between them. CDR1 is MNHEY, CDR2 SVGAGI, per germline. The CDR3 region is CATILGSQPQHF. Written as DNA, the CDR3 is TGTGCCACAATACTGGGGAGTCAGCCCCAGCATTTT.

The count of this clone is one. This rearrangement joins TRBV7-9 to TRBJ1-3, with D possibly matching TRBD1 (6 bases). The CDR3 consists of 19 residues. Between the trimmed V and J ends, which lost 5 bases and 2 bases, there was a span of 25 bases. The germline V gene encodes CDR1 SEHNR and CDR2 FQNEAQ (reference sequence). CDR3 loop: CASSPKGYRDIFPGNTIYF. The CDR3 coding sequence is TGTGCCAGCAGCCCCAAAGGGTACAGGGATATCTTTCCTGGAAACACCATATATTTT.

CDR3 in DNA: TGTGCCAGCAGCCGACTTGGCCATTCCTACGAGCAGTACTTC. Protein: CASSRLGHSYEQYF. The gene calls are TRBV5-6 and TRBJ2-5, with no clear D. The DNA end is more similar to TRBJ2-7, so the J call may be wrong. The germline V gene has CDR1 SGHDT and CDR2 YYEEEE. The CDR3 has 14 amino acids.

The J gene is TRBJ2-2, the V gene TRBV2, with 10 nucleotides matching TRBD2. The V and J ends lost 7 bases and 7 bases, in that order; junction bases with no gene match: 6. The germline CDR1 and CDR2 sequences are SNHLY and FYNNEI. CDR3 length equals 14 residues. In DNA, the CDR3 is TGTGCCAGCACTCCAGCGGGAGGGATCGGGGAGCTGTTTTTT. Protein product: CASTPAGGIGELFF.

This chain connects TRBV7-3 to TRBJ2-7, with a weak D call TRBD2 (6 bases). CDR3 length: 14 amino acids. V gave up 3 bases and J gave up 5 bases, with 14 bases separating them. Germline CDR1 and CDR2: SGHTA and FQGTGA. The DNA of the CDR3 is TGTGCCAGCAGCTTGGGGGGTGGTACGAACGAGCAGTACTTC. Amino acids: CASSLGGGTNEQYF.

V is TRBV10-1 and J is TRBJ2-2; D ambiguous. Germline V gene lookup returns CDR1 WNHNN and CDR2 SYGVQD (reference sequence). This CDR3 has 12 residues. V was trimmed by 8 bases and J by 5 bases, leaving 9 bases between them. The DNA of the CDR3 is TGCGCCAGCTCCCAGACTACCGGGGAGCTGTTTTTT. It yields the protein CASSQTTGELFF.

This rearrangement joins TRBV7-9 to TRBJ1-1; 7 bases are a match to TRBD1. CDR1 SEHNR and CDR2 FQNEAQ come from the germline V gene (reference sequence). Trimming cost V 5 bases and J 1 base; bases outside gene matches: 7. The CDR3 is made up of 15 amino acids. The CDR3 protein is CASSRPRTGNTEAFF. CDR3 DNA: TGTGCCAGCAGCCGCCCTCGGACAGGGAACACTGAAGCTTTCTTT.

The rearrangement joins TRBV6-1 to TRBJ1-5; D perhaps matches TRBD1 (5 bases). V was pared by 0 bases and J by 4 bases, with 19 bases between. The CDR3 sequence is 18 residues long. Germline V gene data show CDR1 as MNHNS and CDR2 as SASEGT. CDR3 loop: CASSEARFQGVWNQPQHF. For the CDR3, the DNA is TGTGCCAGCAGTGAAGCGCGTTTTCAAGGGGTTTGGAATCAGCCCCAGCATTTT.

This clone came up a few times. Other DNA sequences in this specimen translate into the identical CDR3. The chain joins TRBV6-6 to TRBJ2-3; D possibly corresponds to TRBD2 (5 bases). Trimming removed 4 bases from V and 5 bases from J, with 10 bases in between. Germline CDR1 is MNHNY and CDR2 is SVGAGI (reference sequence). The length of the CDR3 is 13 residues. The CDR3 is CASSSDSLDTQYF. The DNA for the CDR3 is TGTGCCAGCAGTTCGGACTCTTTAGATACGCAGTATTTT.

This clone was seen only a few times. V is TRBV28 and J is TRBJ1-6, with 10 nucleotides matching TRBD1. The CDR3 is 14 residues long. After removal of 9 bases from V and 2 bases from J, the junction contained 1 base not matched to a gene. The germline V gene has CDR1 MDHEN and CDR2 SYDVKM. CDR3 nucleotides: TGTGCCAGTGGGACAGGGGCCTATAATTCACCCCTCCACTTT. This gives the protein CASGTGAYNSPLHF.

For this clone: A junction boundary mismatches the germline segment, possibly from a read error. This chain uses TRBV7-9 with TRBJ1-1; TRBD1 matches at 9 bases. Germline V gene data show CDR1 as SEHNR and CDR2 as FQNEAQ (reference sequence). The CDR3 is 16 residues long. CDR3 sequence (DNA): TGTTCCAGCAGTCAACCTCCGGGACAGGGGAACACTGAAGCTTTCTTT. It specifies CSSSQPPGQGNTEAFF. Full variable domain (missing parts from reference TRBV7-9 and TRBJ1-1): DTGVSQNPRHKITKRGQNVTFRCDPISEHNRLYWYRQTLGQGPEFLTYFQNEAQLEKSRLLSDRFSAERPKGSFSTLEIQRTEQGDSAMYLCSSSQPPGQGNTEAFFGQGTRLTVV.

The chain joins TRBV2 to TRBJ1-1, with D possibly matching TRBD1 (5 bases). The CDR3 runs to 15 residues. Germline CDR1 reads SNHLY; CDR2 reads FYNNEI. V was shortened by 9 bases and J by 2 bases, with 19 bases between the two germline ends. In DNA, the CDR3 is TGTGCCAGTAGTAGGAGGGGAAGAGGTAACACTGAAGCTTTCTTT. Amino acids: CASSRRGRGNTEAFF.

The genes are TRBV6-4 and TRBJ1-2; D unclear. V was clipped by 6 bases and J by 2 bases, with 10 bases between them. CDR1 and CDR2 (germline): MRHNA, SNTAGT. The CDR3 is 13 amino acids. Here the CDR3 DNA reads TGTGCCAGCAGCCCGAACAGAAACTATGGCTACACCTTC. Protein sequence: CASSPNRNYGYTF.

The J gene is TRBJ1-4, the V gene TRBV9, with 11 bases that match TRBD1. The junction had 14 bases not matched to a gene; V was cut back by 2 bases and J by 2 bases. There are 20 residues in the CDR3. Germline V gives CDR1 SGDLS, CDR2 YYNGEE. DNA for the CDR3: TGTGCCAGCAGCGTGAGCTACCGGGACAGGGGGACAGGGACTAATGAAAAACTGTTTTTT. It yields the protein CASSVSYRDRGTGTNEKLFF.

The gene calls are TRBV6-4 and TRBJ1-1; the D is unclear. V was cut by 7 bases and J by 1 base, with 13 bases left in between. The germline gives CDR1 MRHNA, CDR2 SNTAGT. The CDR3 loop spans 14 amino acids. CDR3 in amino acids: CASNRHPSNTEAFF. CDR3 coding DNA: TGTGCCAGCAACCGACACCCTTCGAACACTGAAGCTTTCTTT.

CDR3 loop: CASSFPASGINEQFF. CDR3 nucleotide sequence: TGTGCCAGCAGCTTCCCGGCTAGCGGGATCAATGAGCAGTTCTTC. The rearrangement joins TRBV7-9 to TRBJ2-1; 9 bases map to TRBD2. The V and J ends lost 3 bases and 6 bases, in that order; junction bases with no gene match: 6. The CDR3 spans 15 residues. Germline CDR1 reads SEHNR; CDR2 reads FQNEAQ (reference sequence).